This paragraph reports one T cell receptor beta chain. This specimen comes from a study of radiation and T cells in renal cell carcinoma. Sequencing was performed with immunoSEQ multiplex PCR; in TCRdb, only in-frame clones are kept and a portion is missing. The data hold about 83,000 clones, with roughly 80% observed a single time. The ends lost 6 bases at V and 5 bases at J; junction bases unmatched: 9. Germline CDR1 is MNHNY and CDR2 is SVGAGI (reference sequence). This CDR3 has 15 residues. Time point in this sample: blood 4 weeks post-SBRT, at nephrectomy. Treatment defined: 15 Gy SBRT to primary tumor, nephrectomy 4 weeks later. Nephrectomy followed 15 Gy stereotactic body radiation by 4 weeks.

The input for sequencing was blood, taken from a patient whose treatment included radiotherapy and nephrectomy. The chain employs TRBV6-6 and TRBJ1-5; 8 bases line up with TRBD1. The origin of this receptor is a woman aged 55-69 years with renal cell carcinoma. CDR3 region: CASRDRDRFYQPQHF. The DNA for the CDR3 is TGTGCCAGCAGAGACAGGGACAGGTTTTATCAGCCCCAGCATTTT.